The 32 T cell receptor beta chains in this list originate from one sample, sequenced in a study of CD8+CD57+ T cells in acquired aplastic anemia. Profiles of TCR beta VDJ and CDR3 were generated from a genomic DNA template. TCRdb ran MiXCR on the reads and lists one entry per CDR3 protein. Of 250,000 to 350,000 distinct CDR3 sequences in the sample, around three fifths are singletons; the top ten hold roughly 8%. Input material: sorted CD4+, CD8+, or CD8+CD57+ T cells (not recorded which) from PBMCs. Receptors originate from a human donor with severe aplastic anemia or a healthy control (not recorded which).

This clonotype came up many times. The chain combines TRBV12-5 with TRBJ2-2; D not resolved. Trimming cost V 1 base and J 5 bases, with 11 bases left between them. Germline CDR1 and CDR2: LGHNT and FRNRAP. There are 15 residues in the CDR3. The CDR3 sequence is CASGLDTGNTGELFF. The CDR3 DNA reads TGTGCTAGTGGTTTGGACACTGGGAATACCGGGGAGCTGTTTTTT.

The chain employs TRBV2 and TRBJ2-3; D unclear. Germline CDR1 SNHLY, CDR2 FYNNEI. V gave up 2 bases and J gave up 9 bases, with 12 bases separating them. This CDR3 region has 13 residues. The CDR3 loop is CASSELWSGTQYF. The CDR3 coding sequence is TGTGCCAGCAGTGAACTTTGGTCCGGGACGCAGTATTTT.

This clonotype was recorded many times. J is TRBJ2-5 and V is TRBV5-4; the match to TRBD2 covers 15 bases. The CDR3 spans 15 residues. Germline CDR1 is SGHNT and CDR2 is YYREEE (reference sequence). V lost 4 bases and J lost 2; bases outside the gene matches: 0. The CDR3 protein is CASSGTSGGQETQYF. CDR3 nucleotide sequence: TGTGCCAGCAGCGGGACTAGCGGGGGGCAAGAGACCCAGTACTTC.

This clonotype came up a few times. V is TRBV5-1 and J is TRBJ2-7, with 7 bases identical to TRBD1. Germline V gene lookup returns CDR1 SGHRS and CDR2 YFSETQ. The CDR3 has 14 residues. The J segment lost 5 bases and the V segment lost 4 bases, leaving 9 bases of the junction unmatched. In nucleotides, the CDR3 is TGCGCCAGCAGCCCAAGACAGGGTGGGAACGAGCAGTACTTC. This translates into CASSPRQGGNEQYF.

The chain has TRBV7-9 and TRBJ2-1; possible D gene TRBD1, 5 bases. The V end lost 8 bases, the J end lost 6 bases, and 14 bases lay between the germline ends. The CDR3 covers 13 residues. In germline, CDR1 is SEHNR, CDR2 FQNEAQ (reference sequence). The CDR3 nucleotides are TGTGCCAGCGGCCAGGACACCGCCAATGAGCAGTTCTTC. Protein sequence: CASGQDTANEQFF.

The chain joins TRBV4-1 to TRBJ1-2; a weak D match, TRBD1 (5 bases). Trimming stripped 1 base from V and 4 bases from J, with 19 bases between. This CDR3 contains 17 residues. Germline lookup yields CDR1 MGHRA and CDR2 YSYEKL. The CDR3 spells CASSQAGAGIEVYGYTF. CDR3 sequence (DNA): TGCGCCAGCAGCCAAGCAGGCGCAGGGATCGAGGTCTATGGCTACACCTTC.

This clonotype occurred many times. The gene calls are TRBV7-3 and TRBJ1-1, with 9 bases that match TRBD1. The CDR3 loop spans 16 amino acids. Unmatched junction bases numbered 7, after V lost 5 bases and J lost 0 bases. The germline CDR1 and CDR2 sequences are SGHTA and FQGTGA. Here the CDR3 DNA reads TGTGCCAGCAGCCCTCATGGACAGGGGATGAACACTGAAGCTTTCTTT. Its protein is CASSPHGQGMNTEAFF.

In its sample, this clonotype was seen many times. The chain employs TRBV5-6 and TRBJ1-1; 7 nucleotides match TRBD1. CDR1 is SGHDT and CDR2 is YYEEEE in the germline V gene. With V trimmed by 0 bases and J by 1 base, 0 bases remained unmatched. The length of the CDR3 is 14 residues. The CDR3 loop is CASSLGTGNTEAFF. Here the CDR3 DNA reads TGTGCCAGCAGCTTGGGGACAGGGAACACTGAAGCTTTCTTT. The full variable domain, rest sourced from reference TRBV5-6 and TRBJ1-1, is DAGVTQSPTHLIKTRGQQVTLRCSPKSGHDTVSWYQQALGQGPQFIFQYYEEEERQRGNFPDRFSGHQFPNYSSELNVNALLLGDSALYLCASSLGTGNTEAFFGQGTRLTVV.

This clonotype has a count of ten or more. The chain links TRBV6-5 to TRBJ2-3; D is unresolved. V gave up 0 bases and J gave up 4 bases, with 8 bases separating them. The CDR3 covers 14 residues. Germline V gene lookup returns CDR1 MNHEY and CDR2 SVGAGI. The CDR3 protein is CASSYSGASDTQYF. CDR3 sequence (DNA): TGTGCCAGCAGTTACTCAGGTGCTTCAGATACGCAGTATTTT.

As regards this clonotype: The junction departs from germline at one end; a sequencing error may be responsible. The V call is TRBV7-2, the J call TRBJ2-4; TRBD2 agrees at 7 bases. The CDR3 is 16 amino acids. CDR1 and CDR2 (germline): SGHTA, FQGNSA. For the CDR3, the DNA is TGTGCCAGCAGCCCCTTCCCGGGAGGCGTCGCGAACATTCAGTGCTTC. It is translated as CASSPFPGGVANIQCF. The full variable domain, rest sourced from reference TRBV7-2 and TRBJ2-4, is GAGVSQSPSNKVTEKGKDVELRCDPISGHTALYWYRQSLGQGLEFLIYFQGNSAPDKSGLPSDRFSAERTGGSVSTLTIQRTQQEDSAVYLCASSPFPGGVANIQCFGAGTRLSVL.

The DNA for the CDR3 is TGCAGTGCCCCCCAGCTTTTGACTAGCGGGGGGCCACAAGAGACCCAGTACTTC. Translating gives CSAPQLLTSGGPQETQYF. V gene TRBV20-1 combines with J gene TRBJ2-5, with 13 bases fitting TRBD2. This CDR3 spans 18 amino acids. Trimming removed 6 bases from V and 2 bases from J; junction bases left unmatched: 15. Germline V CDR1 and CDR2: DFQATT, SNEGSKA (reference sequence).

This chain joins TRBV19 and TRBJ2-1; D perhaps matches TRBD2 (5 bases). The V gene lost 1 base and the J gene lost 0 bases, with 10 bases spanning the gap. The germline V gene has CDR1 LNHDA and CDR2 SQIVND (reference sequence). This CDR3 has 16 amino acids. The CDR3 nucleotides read TGTGCCAGTAGTATAGGGTTGGCGGGCTCCTACAATGAGCAGTTCTTC. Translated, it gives CASSIGLAGSYNEQFF. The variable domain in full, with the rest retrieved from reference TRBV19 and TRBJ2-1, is DGGITQSPKYLFRKEGQNVTLSCEQNLNHDAMYWYRQDPGQGLRLIYYSQIVNDFQKGDIAEGYSVSREKKESFPLTVTSAQKNPTAFYLCASSIGLAGSYNEQFFGPGTRLTVL.

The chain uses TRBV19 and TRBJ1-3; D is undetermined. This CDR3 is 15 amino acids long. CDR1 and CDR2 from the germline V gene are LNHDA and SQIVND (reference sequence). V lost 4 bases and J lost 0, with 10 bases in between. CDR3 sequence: CASSTEVRSGNTIYF. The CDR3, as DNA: TGTGCCAGTAGTACCGAGGTTCGCTCTGGAAACACCATATATTTT. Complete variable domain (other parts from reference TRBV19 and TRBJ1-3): DGGITQSPKYLFRKEGQNVTLSCEQNLNHDAMYWYRQDPGQGLRLIYYSQIVNDFQKGDIAEGYSVSREKKESFPLTVTSAQKNPTAFYLCASSTEVRSGNTIYFGEGSWLTVV.

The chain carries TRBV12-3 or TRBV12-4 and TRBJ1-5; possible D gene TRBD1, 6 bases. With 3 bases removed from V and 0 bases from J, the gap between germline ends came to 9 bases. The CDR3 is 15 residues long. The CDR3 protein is CASSFRGGSNQPQHF. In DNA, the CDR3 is TGTGCCAGCAGTTTTAGAGGGGGTAGCAATCAGCCCCAGCATTTT.

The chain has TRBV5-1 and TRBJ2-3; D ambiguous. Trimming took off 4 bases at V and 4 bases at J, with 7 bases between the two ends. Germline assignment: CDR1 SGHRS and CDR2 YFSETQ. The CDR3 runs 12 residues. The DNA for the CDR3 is TGCGCCAGCAGCAATAATCCAGATACGCAGTATTTT. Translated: CASSNNPDTQYF.

In DNA, the CDR3 is TGCAGTGCACGCCTGACAGATAACTACGAGCAGTACTTC. Translation gives CSARLTDNYEQYF. This chain uses TRBV20-1 with TRBJ2-7, with D perhaps TRBD1 (5 bases). With 6 bases removed from V and 3 bases from J, the gap between germline ends came to 15 bases. CDR1 DFQATT and CDR2 SNEGSKA come from the germline V gene (reference sequence). The length of the CDR3 is 13 residues.

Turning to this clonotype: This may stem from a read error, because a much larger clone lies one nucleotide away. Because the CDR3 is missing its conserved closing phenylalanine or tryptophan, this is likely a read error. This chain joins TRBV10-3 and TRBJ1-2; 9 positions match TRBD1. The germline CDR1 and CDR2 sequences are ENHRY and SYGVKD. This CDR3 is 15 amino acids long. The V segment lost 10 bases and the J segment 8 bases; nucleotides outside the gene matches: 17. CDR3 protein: CASSPSRDRERGYTL. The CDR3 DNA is TGTGCCAGCAGCCCGTCCCGGGACAGGGAACGCGGCTACACCCTC.

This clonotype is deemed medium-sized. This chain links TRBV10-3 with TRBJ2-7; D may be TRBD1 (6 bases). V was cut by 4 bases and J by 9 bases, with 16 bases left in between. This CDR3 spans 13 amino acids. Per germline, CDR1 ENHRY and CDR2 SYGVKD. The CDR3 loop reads CAISVGRDTGQYF. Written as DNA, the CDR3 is TGTGCCATCAGTGTTGGCAGGGACACCGGGCAGTACTTC.

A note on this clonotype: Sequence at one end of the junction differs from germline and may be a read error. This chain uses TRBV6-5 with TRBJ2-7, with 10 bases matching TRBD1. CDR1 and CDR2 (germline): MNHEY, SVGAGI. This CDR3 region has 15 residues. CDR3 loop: CASSGRDRGRYDQYF. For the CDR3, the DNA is TGTGCCAGCAGTGGACGGGACAGGGGTAGGTACGACCAGTACTTC.

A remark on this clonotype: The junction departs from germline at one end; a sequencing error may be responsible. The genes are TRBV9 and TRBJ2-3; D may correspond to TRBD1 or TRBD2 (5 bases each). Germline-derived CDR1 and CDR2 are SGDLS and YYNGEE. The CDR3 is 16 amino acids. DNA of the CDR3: TGTGCCAGCAGCTTGGTGATGACTTCTAGCACAGGTACGCAGTATTTT. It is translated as CASSLVMTSSTGTQYF.

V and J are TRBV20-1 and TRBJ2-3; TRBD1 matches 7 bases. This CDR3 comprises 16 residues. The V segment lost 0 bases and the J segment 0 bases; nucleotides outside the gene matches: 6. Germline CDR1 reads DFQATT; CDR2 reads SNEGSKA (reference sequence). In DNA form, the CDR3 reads TGCAGTGCTAGAGATCACAGGGGACATAGCACAGATACGCAGTATTTT. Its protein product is CSARDHRGHSTDTQYF.

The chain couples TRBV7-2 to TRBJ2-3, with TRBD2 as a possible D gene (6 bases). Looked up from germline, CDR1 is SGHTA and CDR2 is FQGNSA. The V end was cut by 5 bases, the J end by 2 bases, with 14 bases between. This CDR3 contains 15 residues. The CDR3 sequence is CASSPAGRLTDTQYF. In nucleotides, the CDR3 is TGTGCCAGCAGCCCGGCGGGGAGGCTCACAGATACGCAGTATTTT. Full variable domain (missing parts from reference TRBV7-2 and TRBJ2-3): GAGVSQSPSNKVTEKGKDVELRCDPISGHTALYWYRQSLGQGLEFLIYFQGNSAPDKSGLPSDRFSAERTGGSVSTLTIQRTQQEDSAVYLCASSPAGRLTDTQYFGPGTRLTVL.

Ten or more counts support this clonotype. This chain's CDR3 is CASSYVKDRGRTEAFF. The DNA of the CDR3 is TGTGCCAGCAGTTACGTTAAGGACAGGGGGCGTACTGAAGCTTTCTTT. This chain links TRBV6-2 or TRBV6-3 with TRBJ1-1, with 11 bases aligning to TRBD1. Germline V gene sequence: CDR1 MNHEY, CDR2 SVGEGT. J lost 5 bases, V lost 2 bases, and 7 bases had no gene match. CDR3 length: 16 amino acids.

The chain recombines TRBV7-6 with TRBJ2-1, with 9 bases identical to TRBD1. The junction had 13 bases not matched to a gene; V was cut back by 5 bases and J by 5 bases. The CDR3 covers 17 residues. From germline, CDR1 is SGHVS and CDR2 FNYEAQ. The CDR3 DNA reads TGTGCCAGCAGCCTCAGGGCGTTTGGACAGGGGAACAATGAGCAGTTCTTC. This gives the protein CASSLRAFGQGNNEQFF.

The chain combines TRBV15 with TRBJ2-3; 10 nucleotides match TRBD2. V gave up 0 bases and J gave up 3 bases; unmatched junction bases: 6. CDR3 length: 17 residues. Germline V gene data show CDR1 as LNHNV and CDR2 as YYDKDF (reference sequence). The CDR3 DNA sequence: TGTGCCACCAGCAGAGAGGGTAGCGGGGGGTGGACAGATACGCAGTATTTT. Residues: CATSREGSGGWTDTQYF. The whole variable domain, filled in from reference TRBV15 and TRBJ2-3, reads DAMVIQNPRYQVTQFGKPVTLSCSQTLNHNVMYWYQQKSSQAPKLLFHYYDKDFNNEADTPDNFQSRRPNTSFCFLDIRSPGLGDTAMYLCATSREGSGGWTDTQYFGPGTRLTVL.

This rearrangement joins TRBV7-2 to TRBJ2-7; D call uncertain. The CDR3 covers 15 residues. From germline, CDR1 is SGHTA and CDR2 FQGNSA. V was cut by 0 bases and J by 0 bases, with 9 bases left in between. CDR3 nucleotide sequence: TGTGCCAGCAGCTTAGCTTCTTCTAGCTCCTACGAGCAGTACTTC. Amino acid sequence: CASSLASSSSYEQYF.

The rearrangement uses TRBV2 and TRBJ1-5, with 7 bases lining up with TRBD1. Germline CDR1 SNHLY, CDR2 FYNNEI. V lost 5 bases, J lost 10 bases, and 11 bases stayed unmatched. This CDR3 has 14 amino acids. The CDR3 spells CASSTRQGVSPQHF. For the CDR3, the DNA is TGTGCCAGCAGTACCCGGCAGGGGGTATCCCCCCAGCATTTT.

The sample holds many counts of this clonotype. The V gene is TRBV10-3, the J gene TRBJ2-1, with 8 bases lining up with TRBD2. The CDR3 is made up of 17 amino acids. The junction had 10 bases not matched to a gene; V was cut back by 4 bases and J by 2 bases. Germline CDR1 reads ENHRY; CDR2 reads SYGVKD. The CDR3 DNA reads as TGTGCCATCAGTGCCACCACCGGGGGGGCCCCCTACAATGAGCAGTTCTTC. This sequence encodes CAISATTGGAPYNEQFF.

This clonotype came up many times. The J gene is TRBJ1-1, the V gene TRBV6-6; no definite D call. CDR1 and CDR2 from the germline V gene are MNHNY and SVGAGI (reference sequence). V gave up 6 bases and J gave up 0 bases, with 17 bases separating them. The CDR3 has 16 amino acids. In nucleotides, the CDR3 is TGTGCCAGCAGGACACGGGTGACGGAGGTGAACACTGAAGCTTTCTTT. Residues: CASRTRVTEVNTEAFF.

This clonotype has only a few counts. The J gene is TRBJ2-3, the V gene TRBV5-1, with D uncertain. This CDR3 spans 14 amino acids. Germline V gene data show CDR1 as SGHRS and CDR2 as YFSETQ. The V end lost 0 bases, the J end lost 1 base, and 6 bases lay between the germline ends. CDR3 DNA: TGCGCCAGCAGCTTGGCCGATCGCACAGATACGCAGTATTTT. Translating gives CASSLADRTDTQYF.

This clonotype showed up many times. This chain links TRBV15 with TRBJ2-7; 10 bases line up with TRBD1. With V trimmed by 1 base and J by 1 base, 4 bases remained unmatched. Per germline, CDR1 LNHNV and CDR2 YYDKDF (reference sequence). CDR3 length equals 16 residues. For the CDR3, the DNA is TGTGCCACCAGCAGAGGGACAGGGGGGTATTCCTACGAGCAGTACTTC. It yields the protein CATSRGTGGYSYEQYF.

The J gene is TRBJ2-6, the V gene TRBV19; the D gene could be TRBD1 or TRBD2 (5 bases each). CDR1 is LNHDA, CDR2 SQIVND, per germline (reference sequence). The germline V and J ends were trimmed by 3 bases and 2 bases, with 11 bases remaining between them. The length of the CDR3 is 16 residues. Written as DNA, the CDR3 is TGTGCCAGTAGTATGGTACGGGGCACTGGGGCCAACGTCCTGACTTTC. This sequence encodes CASSMVRGTGANVLTF. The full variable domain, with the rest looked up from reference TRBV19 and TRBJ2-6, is DGGITQSPKYLFRKEGQNVTLSCEQNLNHDAMYWYRQDPGQGLRLIYYSQIVNDFQKGDIAEGYSVSREKKESFPLTVTSAQKNPTAFYLCASSMVRGTGANVLTFGAGSRLTVL.